Following are 6 T cell receptor beta chains from one sample sequenced in a study of blood T cell repertoires in COVID-19. Profiling relied on immunoSEQ multiplex PCR, and the TCRdb table lists in-frame clones only, not all of them. Of around 40,000 clones in the sample, more than 65% were seen once. The sequenced sample consisted of peripheral blood. These TCRs come from a man aged 65 to 85 with acute or convalescent COVID-19.

This chain joins TRBV2 and TRBJ2-3; 8 bases fit TRBD1. CDR3 size: 13 residues. Germline CDR1 reads SNHLY; CDR2 reads FYNNEI. Trimming removed 6 bases from V and 5 bases from J; junction bases left unmatched: 4. CDR3 sequence reads: CASSGQGGDTQYF. The CDR3 region has the DNA TGTGCCAGCAGCGGACAGGGTGGAGATACGCAGTATTTT. The variable domain in full, with the rest retrieved from reference TRBV2 and TRBJ2-3, is EPEVTQTPSHQVTQMGQEVILRCVPISNHLYFYWYRQILGQKVEFLVSFYNNEISEKSEIFDDQFSVERPDGSNFTLKIRSTKLEDSAMYFCASSGQGGDTQYFGPGTRLTVL.

The chain has TRBV4-1 and TRBJ1-6; TRBD1 matches 8 bases. The CDR3 consists of 16 residues. Germline values: CDR1 MGHRA, CDR2 YSYEKL. J was trimmed by 10 bases and V by 0 bases; bases with no gene match: 8. The CDR3 loop is CASSQEGETGVSPLHF. In DNA form, the CDR3 reads TGCGCCAGCAGCCAAGAAGGGGAGACAGGGGTCTCACCCCTCCACTTT.

V and J are TRBV5-1 and TRBJ2-5; 9 bases line up with TRBD2. The CDR3 is made up of 16 amino acids. Trimming removed 0 bases from V and 4 bases from J; junction bases left unmatched: 7. Germline values: CDR1 SGHRS, CDR2 YFSETQ. The CDR3 protein is CASSLGGGRAGETQYF. DNA for the CDR3: TGCGCCAGCAGCTTGGGGGGCGGGAGGGCCGGAGAGACCCAGTACTTC.

J is TRBJ2-1 and V is TRBV19; TRBD1 might be the D (5 bases). The CDR3 contains 13 residues. Trimming removed 6 bases at V and 6 bases at J, with 12 bases between. CDR1 LNHDA and CDR2 SQIVND come from the germline V gene (reference sequence). The CDR3 DNA reads as TGTGCCAGTAGCACCGGACACACCAATGAGCAGTTCTTC. Protein product: CASSTGHTNEQFF.

This rearrangement joins TRBV4-3 to TRBJ1-4, with 10 nucleotides matching TRBD1. The CDR3 extends over 16 amino acids. V was clipped by 6 bases and J by 4 bases; unmatched bases: 8. Germline CDR1 LGHNA, CDR2 YSLEER. The CDR3 DNA reads TGCGCCAGCAGTCCGACAGGGGGCTTTGGTAATGAAAAACTGTTTTTT. Translating it yields CASSPTGGFGNEKLFF.

This clone was counted a single time. At one end, the junction sequence differs from germline, possibly due to a read error. The chain has TRBV11-2 and TRBJ2-7, with 9 bases that match TRBD2. The germline V gene encodes CDR1 SGHAT and CDR2 FQNNGV. CDR3 size: 15 residues. The chain's CDR3 is CASSLDLGGAAGGNF. CDR3 DNA: TGTGCCAGCAGCTTAGACCTAGGGGGCGCGGCGGGAGGGAACTTC.